This TCR beta chain was obtained from a study of T cells in Graves' hyperthyroidism and ophthalmopathy. The wider study: At the time of initial diagnosis and before any treatment, peripheral blood was collected.

Source material for PBMCs was around 10 ml fresh peripheral blood. The table lists this clonotype with many counts. Researchers took RNA transcripts and amplified the TCR beta CDR3 regions from them. In the first-round RT-PCR of the TCR CDR3, the HTBI primer set was used. TCRdb re-called the multiplex PCR reads through MiXCR, storing one row per CDR3 protein. Found here are 550,000 to 650,000 distinct CDR3 sequences, roughly 14% of them singletons; the top ten hold approximately 5.7%. Sequencing was carried out using blood. This sequence originates from a woman aged 25-40 years with Graves' hyperthyroidism that later progressed to Graves' ophthalmopathy.

The CDR3: CASSASGTLEEKLFF. CDR3 nucleotides: TGTGCCAGCTCAGCCTCAGGGACTTTGGAAGAAAAACTGTTTTTT. The rearrangement joins TRBV18 to TRBJ1-4; D may be TRBD1 (5 bases). CDR3 length: 15 residues. V lost 5 bases and J lost 8, with 18 bases in between. The germline V gene encodes CDR1 KGHSH and CDR2 LQKENI.